These 32 T cell receptor beta chains were all obtained from the same sample, sequenced in a study of blood T cell repertoires in COVID-19. Using immunoSEQ multiplex PCR, the repertoire was profiled, and TCRdb retains in-frame clones only, with some absent. The sample holds fewer than 350,000 clones; approximately 81% are singletons and the top ten take 2.5% to 3%. The sequenced material came from peripheral blood. Every receptor here comes from a woman in her fifties or sixties with active or convalescent COVID-19.

The rearrangement uses TRBV9 and TRBJ1-3, with 7 bases lining up with TRBD1. The V gene's germline CDR1 is SGDLS and CDR2 YYNGEE. The CDR3 contains 14 residues. Germline trimming cut 0 bases from V and 8 bases from J; bases unmatched to any gene: 5. CDR3 sequence: CASSVGGGEDTIYF. The CDR3 bases are TGTGCCAGCAGCGTAGGAGGGGGCGAAGACACCATATATTTT.

This clone occurred once. The V gene is TRBV12-5, the J gene TRBJ2-3, with D unresolved. The CDR3 sequence is 14 residues long. Deletions cut 4 bases from V and 2 bases from J, with 10 bases between. Per the germline V gene, CDR1 is LGHNT and CDR2 is FRNRAP. The CDR3 is CASGSTQTTDTQYF. DNA of the CDR3: TGTGCTAGTGGTTCAACACAAACCACAGATACGCAGTATTTT.

The chain uses TRBV7-9 and TRBJ2-2, with 8 bases aligning to TRBD2. CDR1 and CDR2 (germline): SEHNR, FQNEAQ (reference sequence). The CDR3 loop spans 17 amino acids. V trimming: 3 bases; J trimming: 0 bases; junction bases outside the gene matches: 6. In DNA, the CDR3 is TGTGCCAGCAGCTTGGGGAGCGGGGGAACGAACACCGGGGAGCTGTTTTTT. Its protein product is CASSLGSGGTNTGELFF. Complete variable domain (other parts from reference TRBV7-9 and TRBJ2-2): DTGVSQNPRHKITKRGQNVTFRCDPISEHNRLYWYRQTLGQGPEFLTYFQNEAQLEKSRLLSDRFSAERPKGSFSTLEIQRTEQGDSAMYLCASSLGSGGTNTGELFFGEGSRLTVL.

This clone was detected only once. The CDR3 loop is CASGQGASGNTIYF. DNA of the CDR3: TGTGCCAGCGGACAGGGGGCCTCTGGAAACACCATATATTTT. The chain joins TRBV28 to TRBJ1-3; TRBD1 aligns across 11 bases. This CDR3 is 14 amino acids long. J gave up 0 bases and V 8 bases, and 0 bases lay outside the gene matches. Germline CDR1 is MDHEN and CDR2 is SYDVKM.

This rearrangement joins TRBV5-1 to TRBJ2-7; 7 positions agree with TRBD2. Per the germline V gene, CDR1 is SGHRS and CDR2 is YFSETQ. The CDR3 consists of 14 residues. V lost 0 bases and J lost 5; bases outside the gene matches: 5. The CDR3 is CASSLGGGTHEQYF. In DNA, the CDR3 is TGCGCCAGCAGCTTGGGGGGGGGAACCCACGAGCAGTACTTC.

This clone was seen a few times. The genes are TRBV21-1 and TRBJ2-3; the table's TRBD2 call for D was not verified on the DNA. TRBV21-1 is reported as a pseudogene. The CDR3 has 15 residues. In DNA, the CDR3 is TGTGCCAGCAGCAAAGGAAAGGAGGGGACAGATACGCAGTATTTT. Translating gives CASSKGKEGTDTQYF.

The gene calls are TRBV7-8 and TRBJ2-7; the D gene is possibly TRBD1 (5 bases). Trimming took off 5 bases at V and 4 bases at J, with 15 bases between the two ends. This CDR3 contains 14 residues. Germline V gene data show CDR1 as SGHVS and CDR2 as FQNEAQ. The DNA of the CDR3 is TGTGCCAGCAGCCCTCCAGGGCCCCTATACGAGCAGTACTTC. It translates to CASSPPGPLYEQYF.

This clone came up once. The chain combines TRBV10-2 with TRBJ1-2; 7 bases agree with TRBD1. V gave up 1 base and J gave up 3 bases; unmatched junction bases: 2. Germline V gene lookup returns CDR1 WSHSY and CDR2 SAAADI. The CDR3 covers 14 residues. The CDR3 reads CASSEWGTDYGYTF. The CDR3 DNA reads TGCGCCAGCAGTGAGTGGGGGACAGACTATGGCTACACCTTC.

V and J are TRBV6-5 and TRBJ1-1; D unresolved. V was clipped by 6 bases and J by 5 bases, with 13 bases between them. The CDR3 runs 13 residues. The germline gives CDR1 MNHEY, CDR2 SVGAGI. CDR3 residues: CASSLDIRTEAFF. In nucleotides, the CDR3 is TGTGCCAGCAGCCTCGACATTAGGACTGAAGCTTTCTTT.

This clone was detected a few times. V is TRBV7-8 and J is TRBJ1-5, with D uncertain. The CDR3 is made up of 17 amino acids. Trimming shortened V by 1 base and J by 2 bases, and 15 bases separated the two germline ends. Looked up from germline, CDR1 is SGHVS and CDR2 is FQNEAQ. For the CDR3, the DNA is TGTGCCAGCAGCTTAGTCTCCCCGGGGTTCGGCAATCAGCCCCAGCATTTT. Residues: CASSLVSPGFGNQPQHF.

V is TRBV7-2 and J is TRBJ2-7, with 9 bases lining up with TRBD2. J lost 9 bases, V lost 5 bases, and 14 bases had no gene match. The CDR3 is 15 amino acids. CDR1 is SGHTA, CDR2 FQGNSA, per germline. CDR3 DNA sequence: TGTGCCAGCAGCCCCGGGGTAGCGGGGGTCGGTGGGCAGTACTTC. The encoded protein is CASSPGVAGVGGQYF.

Only a few counts were recorded for this clone. This chain connects TRBV10-2 to TRBJ2-2, with 9 bases fitting TRBD1. Unmatched junction bases numbered 6, after V lost 3 bases and J lost 1 base. The V gene's germline CDR1 is WSHSY and CDR2 SAAADI. CDR3 length equals 17 residues. DNA for the CDR3: TGCGCCAGCAGTGACTACGGGACAGGGAGGAACACCGGGGAGCTGTTTTTT. Translation: CASSDYGTGRNTGELFF.

This clone was seen only a few times. This rearrangement joins TRBV19 to TRBJ1-3; D is ambiguous. Looked up from germline, CDR1 is LNHDA and CDR2 is SQIVND (reference sequence). V was shortened by 1 base and J by 0 bases, with 10 bases between the two germline ends. This CDR3 region has 16 residues. The CDR3 region is CASSIARTDSGNTIYF. CDR3 DNA: TGTGCCAGTAGTATAGCAAGAACAGACTCTGGAAACACCATATATTTT.

The chain recombines TRBV28 with TRBJ1-2, with D unresolved. Trimming took 2 bases from V and 6 from J, leaving 10 bases between them. The CDR3 has 13 amino acids. CDR1 is MDHEN, CDR2 SYDVKM, per germline. CDR3 amino acids: CASSLAGRNGYTF. The CDR3 region has the DNA TGTGCCAGCAGTTTAGCGGGCAGGAATGGCTACACCTTC.

This rearrangement joins TRBV29-1 to TRBJ2-3; TRBD2 matches at 12 bases. J was trimmed by 2 bases and V by 5 bases; bases with no gene match: 2. CDR1 and CDR2 (germline): SQVTM, ANQGSEA. The CDR3 consists of 14 residues. CDR3 sequence: CSVWTSGATDTQYF. The CDR3 DNA is TGCAGCGTTTGGACTAGCGGGGCCACAGATACGCAGTATTTT.

The V and J genes are TRBV5-8 and TRBJ2-3; 14 bases agree with TRBD2. The CDR3 loop spans 16 amino acids. The V gene's germline CDR1 is SGHTS and CDR2 YDEGEE. Trimming at V came to 4 bases and at J to 6 bases, leaving 7 bases not matched to a gene. CDR3 protein: CASSHGLAGGWDTQYF. CDR3 nucleotide sequence: TGTGCCAGCAGCCACGGACTAGCGGGGGGCTGGGATACGCAGTATTTT.

The V gene is TRBV29-1, the J gene TRBJ1-1; 9 bases agree with TRBD1. CDR3 size: 13 residues. V lost 6 bases and J lost 3; bases outside the gene matches: 5. Germline assignment: CDR1 SQVTM and CDR2 ANQGSEA. CDR3 amino acids: CSVAQGADTEAFF. DNA of the CDR3: TGCAGCGTAGCACAGGGGGCGGACACTGAAGCTTTCTTT.

The rearrangement links TRBV11-2 to TRBJ2-7, with TRBD2 as a possible D gene (5 bases). V shed 1 base and J shed 2 bases, with 12 bases lying between them. The CDR3 consists of 15 residues. Germline V CDR1 and CDR2: SGHAT, FQNNGV. The CDR3 loop reads CASSLAPRDAYEQYF. Written as DNA, the CDR3 is TGTGCCAGCAGCTTAGCACCTCGGGATGCCTACGAGCAGTACTTC.

The gene calls are TRBV9 and TRBJ1-1, with D perhaps matching TRBD1 (6 bases). CDR3 length: 14 amino acids. Germline CDR1 is SGDLS and CDR2 is YYNGEE. V was cut by 0 bases and J by 6 bases, with 12 bases left in between. CDR3 DNA sequence: TGTGCCAGCAGCGTAGACCCACAGGGCCCTGAAGCTTTCTTT. This encodes CASSVDPQGPEAFF.

The chain has TRBV29-1 and TRBJ2-3; 13 positions agree with TRBD2. The CDR3 has 15 residues. Germline CDR1 reads SQVTM; CDR2 reads ANQGSEA. With 5 bases clipped from V and 3 bases from J, the junction kept 5 bases outside the gene matches. CDR3 DNA: TGCAGCGTTCCGACTAGCGGGGGGATGACAGATACGCAGTATTTT. Amino acid sequence: CSVPTSGGMTDTQYF.

The rearrangement joins TRBV7-2 to TRBJ1-2; a possible D gene is TRBD1 (6 bases). Deletions cut 3 bases from V and 6 bases from J, with 11 bases between. Germline values: CDR1 SGHTA, CDR2 FQGNSA. The length of the CDR3 is 13 residues. The CDR3 loop is CASSFRDIDGYTF. The CDR3 DNA reads as TGTGCCAGCAGCTTCCGGGACATAGATGGCTACACCTTC.

This clone was seen a handful of times. CDR3 sequence (DNA): TGTGCCAGCAGCTTTGATCCGTGGGGGGGCTATGGCTACACCTTC. It is translated as CASSFDPWGGYGYTF. The chain has TRBV5-4 and TRBJ1-2; D may be TRBD1 (5 bases). Per the germline V gene, CDR1 is SGHNT and CDR2 is YYREEE (reference sequence). This CDR3 is 15 amino acids long. V lost 2 bases, J lost 4 bases, and 15 bases lay in between.

The gene calls are TRBV19 and TRBJ2-5; maybe TRBD2 (7 bases). V was cut by 6 bases and J by 5 bases, with 13 bases left in between. The germline V gene encodes CDR1 LNHDA and CDR2 SQIVND (reference sequence). CDR3 length: 13 amino acids. The CDR3 DNA follows: TGTGCCAGTAGAGGGGGGGCCTTGGAGACCCAGTACTTC. As protein: CASRGGALETQYF.

The chain links TRBV12-3 or TRBV12-4 to TRBJ2-5, with a tentative D call TRBD1 (5 bases). Trimming took 3 bases from V and 9 from J, leaving 14 bases between them. The CDR3 extends over 13 amino acids. The CDR3 DNA follows: TGTGCCAGCAGTTTTAGCCACGGCAGGGCCCAGTACTTC. Encoded protein: CASSFSHGRAQYF.

The CDR3 loop reads CASSQGGSGGYSYEQYF. In DNA, the CDR3 is TGTGCCAGCAGCCAAGGAGGTAGCGGGGGTTACTCCTACGAGCAGTACTTC. The gene calls are TRBV3-1 (or the pseudogene TRBV3-2) and TRBJ2-7, with TRBD2 matching 9 bases. Trimming took 1 base from V and 0 from J; bases not matched to a gene: 7. Germline lookup yields CDR1 LGHDT and CDR2 YNNKEL (reference sequence). The CDR3 covers 17 residues.

The chain employs TRBV16 and TRBJ1-4; 9 positions agree with TRBD1. The germline V gene encodes CDR1 KGHSY and CDR2 FQNENV. Germline trimming cut 2 bases from V and 8 bases from J; bases unmatched to any gene: 9. The CDR3 is 16 amino acids. The CDR3 here is CASSQGMRQGEEKLFF. CDR3 coding DNA: TGTGCCAGCAGCCAAGGTATGAGACAGGGGGAAGAAAAACTGTTTTTT.

The rearrangement joins TRBV18 to TRBJ1-1, with D perhaps matching TRBD1 (5 bases). Trimming removed 3 bases from V and 4 bases from J, with 12 bases in between. Germline V CDR1 and CDR2: KGHSH, LQKENI. The CDR3 totals 14 residues. The CDR3 reads CASSPQGIGTEAFF. The CDR3 bases are TGTGCCAGCTCACCCCAGGGTATCGGCACTGAAGCTTTCTTT.

V is TRBV2 and J is TRBJ2-1; TRBD2 aligns across 9 bases. The CDR3 consists of 14 residues. The J segment lost 10 bases and the V segment lost 0 bases, leaving 4 bases of the junction unmatched. Germline CDR1 reads SNHLY; CDR2 reads FYNNEI. The chain's CDR3 is CASSEAIGLAEQFF. The CDR3 DNA reads as TGTGCCAGCAGTGAAGCGATAGGACTAGCGGAGCAGTTCTTC. Full variable domain (remainder filled in from reference TRBV2 and TRBJ2-1): EPEVTQTPSHQVTQMGQEVILRCVPISNHLYFYWYRQILGQKVEFLVSFYNNEISEKSEIFDDQFSVERPDGSNFTLKIRSTKLEDSAMYFCASSEAIGLAEQFFGPGTRLTVL.

This clone was detected only a few times. The rearrangement uses TRBV7-2 and TRBJ2-7; the D is unclear. V was cut by 5 bases and J by 5 bases, with 16 bases left in between. The CDR3 runs to 14 residues. CDR1 is SGHTA and CDR2 is FQGNSA in the germline V gene. CDR3 protein: CASSGHNRFDEQYF. The CDR3 nucleotides read TGTGCCAGCAGCGGTCACAACAGATTCGACGAGCAGTACTTC.

The chain has TRBV7-2 and TRBJ1-6; TRBD1 matches 8 bases. CDR1 is SGHTA and CDR2 is FQGNSA in the germline V gene. This CDR3 region has 15 residues. V was clipped by 3 bases and J by 8 bases; unmatched bases: 6. CDR3 sequence: CASSFRGQGDSPLHF. In DNA form, the CDR3 reads TGTGCCAGCAGCTTTCGCGGACAGGGAGATTCACCCCTCCACTTT.

This clone was seen more than once but under ten times. This rearrangement joins TRBV10-2 to TRBJ1-5, with a tentative D call TRBD1 (5 bases). V shed 9 bases and J shed 6 bases, with 24 bases lying between them. This CDR3 has 16 amino acids. The germline gives CDR1 WSHSY, CDR2 SAAADI. The CDR3 nucleotides are TGCGCCAGACCCCAGGTCCAGGGAGGTTCTTGTCAGCCCCAGCATTTT. Encoded protein: CARPQVQGGSCQPQHF.

At least ten counts were recorded for this clone. The genes are TRBV19 and TRBJ1-2; 12 positions agree with TRBD1. Germline V lookup: CDR1 LNHDA, CDR2 SQIVND (reference sequence). V lost 6 bases to trimming and J lost 8 bases; unmatched junction nucleotides: 13. This CDR3 spans 16 amino acids. The CDR3 is CASRSRGTGGAEGYTF. CDR3 DNA sequence: TGTGCCAGTAGGAGCCGAGGGACAGGGGGCGCGGAAGGCTACACCTTC.